This T cell receptor beta chain stems from a study of T cells after yellow fever vaccination. General observations from the study: Most primary-vaccination clones recurred post-booster (nearly 98% CD4, 88% CD8). Abundant clonotypes from the bulk population could have been carried over as contaminants into FACS-sorted repertoires. Clonotypes shared by both compartments, CD4 and CD8, made up a small share.

5'RACE template switching added a universal primer site and UMIs to TCR cDNA. TCRdb recomputed calls from the 5' RACE reads with MiXCR, one row per CDR3 protein. In the table there are a few hundred thousand distinct CDR3 sequences, around 10% of which are singletons. This clonotype turned up a few times. Its antigen is unknown. The ends were cut back, 5 bases at V and 0 bases at J, with 21 bases in the middle. The CDR3 spans 18 residues. Germline V gene sequence: CDR1 SGHAT, CDR2 FQNNGV. The sample here was CD4+ T cells sorted from PBMCs, taken 5 days after the yellow fever booster vaccination. The V and J genes are TRBV11-2 and TRBJ2-3; D is perhaps TRBD2 (7 bases). The TCR was taken from a man between 18 and 29 years old who received the YFV17D yellow fever vaccine. CDR3 sequence: CASSPRGVGASSTDTQYF. The CDR3 DNA is TGTGCCAGCAGCCCTCGGGGGGTGGGGGCCTCTAGCACAGATACGCAGTATTTT.